This T cell receptor (beta chain) was obtained from a study of blood T cell repertoires in COVID-19. Overall study context: PBMCs, B-cell-depleted T cells, or T cells provided the cDNA or gDNA that made up the material.

The V segment lost 5 bases and the J segment 7 bases; nucleotides outside the gene matches: 16. Germline loops: CDR1 SNHLY, CDR2 FYNNEI. The CDR3 sequence is 17 residues long. The repertoire was sequenced with immunoSEQ multiplex PCR; TCRdb's copy has only in-frame clones and lacks some. This sample has some 80,000 clones, with around 84% found just once. Seattle patients were enrolled during active infection and followed longitudinally. The TCR was taken from a man between 60 and 75 years old with COVID-19, enrolled during active disease. V gene TRBV2 combines with J gene TRBJ2-1; TRBD2 agrees at 8 bases. Sequenced material: peripheral blood. The chain's CDR3 is CASSRGRRGGVGNEQFF. In DNA form, the CDR3 reads TGTGCCAGCAGTCGAGGGCGCCGGGGGGGCGTCGGAAATGAGCAGTTCTTC.